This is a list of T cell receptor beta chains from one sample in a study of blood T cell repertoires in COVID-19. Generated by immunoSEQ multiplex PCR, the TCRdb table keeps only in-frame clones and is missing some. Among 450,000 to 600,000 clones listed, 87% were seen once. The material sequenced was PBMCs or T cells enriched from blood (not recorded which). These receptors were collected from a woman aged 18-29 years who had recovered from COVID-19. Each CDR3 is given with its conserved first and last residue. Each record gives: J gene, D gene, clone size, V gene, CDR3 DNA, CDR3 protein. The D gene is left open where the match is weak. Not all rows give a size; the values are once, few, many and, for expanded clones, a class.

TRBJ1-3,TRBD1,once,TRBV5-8,TGTGCCAGCAGCCCGGACAGGGGTGGAAACACCATATATTTT,CASSPDRGGNTIYF
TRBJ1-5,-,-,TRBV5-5,TGTGCCAGCAGCTTGGCCCAAAATAGCAATCAGCCCCAGCATTTT,CASSLAQNSNQPQHF
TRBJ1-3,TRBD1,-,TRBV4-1,TGCGCCAGCAGCCAACGACAGGGTACACAGAACACCATATATTTT,CASSQRQGTQNTIYF
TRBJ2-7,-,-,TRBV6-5,TGTGCCAGCAGAGTACAGGGAGCCCACGAGCAGTACTTC,CASRVQGAHEQYF
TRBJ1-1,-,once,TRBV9,TGTGCCAGCAGCCCCTTTACAGGGTACGACACTGAAGCTTTCTTT,CASSPFTGYDTEAFF
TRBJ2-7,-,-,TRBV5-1,TGCGCCAGCAGCCTACATTCGGGGGAGGACGACGAGCAGTACTTC,CASSLHSGEDDEQYF
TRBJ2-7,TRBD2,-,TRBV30,TGTGCCTGGAGACCCCGACCCAGGGCTAGCGGGGTCGACTACGAGCAGTACTTC,CAWRPRPRASGVDYEQYF
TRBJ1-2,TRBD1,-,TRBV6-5,TGTGCCAGCACCAAGGGGACAGGACTTAACTATGGCTACACCTTC,CASTKGTGLNYGYTF
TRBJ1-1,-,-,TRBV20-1,TGCAGTGCGAGGAGGGATGAAGCTTTCTTT,CSARRDEAFF
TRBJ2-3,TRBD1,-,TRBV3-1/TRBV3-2,TGTGCCAGCAGCGGGACAGGGAGCACAGATACGCAGTATTTT,CASSGTGSTDTQYF
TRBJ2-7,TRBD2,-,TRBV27,TGTGCCAGCAGGACTAGCGGGGGGCCCAGCTCCTACGAGCAGTACTTC,CASRTSGGPSSYEQYF
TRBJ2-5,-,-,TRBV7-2,TGTGCCAGCAGCTTATTAGGCCGACAGTCCCTTCAAGAGACCCAGTACTTC,CASSLLGRQSLQETQYF
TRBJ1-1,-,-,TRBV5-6,TGTGCCAGCAGCTGGAGCCTCACTGAAGCTTTCTTT,CASSWSLTEAFF
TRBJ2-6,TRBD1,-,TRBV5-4,TGTGCCAGCAGCCGGGACAGGGCCTCTGGGGCCAACGTCCTGACTTTC,CASSRDRASGANVLTF
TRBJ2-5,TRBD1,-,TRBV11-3,TGTGCCAGCAGCTCCGGACAGGGCGAGGTAGAGACCCAGTACTTC,CASSSGQGEVETQYF
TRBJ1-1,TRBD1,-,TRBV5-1,TGCGCCAGCAGCCCAAGGACAGGGGATAGTGAAGCTTTCTTT,CASSPRTGDSEAFF